This TCR beta chain comes out of a study of PD-L1 blockade in urothelial cancer. The germline V gene has CDR1 MNHEY and CDR2 SMNVEV (reference sequence). The CDR3 extends over 16 amino acids. V lost 6 bases and J lost 1; bases outside the gene matches: 7. TCRdb keeps only in-frame clones here, not all; method: immunoSEQ multiplex PCR. Here the sample spans 70,000 or so clones, 70% to 90% being singletons. This clonotype originated in a man between 60 and 75 years old with urothelial cancer. This chain joins TRBV27 and TRBJ2-5; 11 nucleotides agree with TRBD1. Here the sequenced sample was PBMCs, taken around atezolizumab (anti-PD-L1) treatment. DNA of the CDR3: TGTGCCAGCAGGGATACCGGGACAGGGGGCCAAGAGACCCAGTACTTC. It yields the protein CASRDTGTGGQETQYF.